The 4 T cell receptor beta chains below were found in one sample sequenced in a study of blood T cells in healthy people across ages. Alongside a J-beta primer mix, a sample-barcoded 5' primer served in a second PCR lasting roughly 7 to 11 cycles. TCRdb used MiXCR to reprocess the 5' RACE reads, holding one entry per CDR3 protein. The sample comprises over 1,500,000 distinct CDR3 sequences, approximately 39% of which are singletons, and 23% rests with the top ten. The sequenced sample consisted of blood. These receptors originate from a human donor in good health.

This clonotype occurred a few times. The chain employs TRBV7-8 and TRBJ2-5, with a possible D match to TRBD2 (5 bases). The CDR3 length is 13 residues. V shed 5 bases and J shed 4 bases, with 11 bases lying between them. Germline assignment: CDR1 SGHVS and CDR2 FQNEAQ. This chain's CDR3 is CASSITRSETQYF. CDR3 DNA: TGTGCCAGCAGCATCACTAGATCAGAGACCCAGTACTTC.

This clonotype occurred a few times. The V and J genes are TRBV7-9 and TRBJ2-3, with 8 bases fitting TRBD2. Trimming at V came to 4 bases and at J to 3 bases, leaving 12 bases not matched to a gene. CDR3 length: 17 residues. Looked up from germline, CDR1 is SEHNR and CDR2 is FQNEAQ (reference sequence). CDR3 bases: TGTGCCAGCAGCTCCGTTGGGAGTGCGGGGGGAACAGATACGCAGTATTTT. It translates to CASSSVGSAGGTDTQYF. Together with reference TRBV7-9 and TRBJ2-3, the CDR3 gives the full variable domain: DTGVSQNPRHKITKRGQNVTFRCDPISEHNRLYWYRQTLGQGPEFLTYFQNEAQLEKSRLLSDRFSAERPKGSFSTLEIQRTEQGDSAMYLCASSSVGSAGGTDTQYFGPGTRLTVL.

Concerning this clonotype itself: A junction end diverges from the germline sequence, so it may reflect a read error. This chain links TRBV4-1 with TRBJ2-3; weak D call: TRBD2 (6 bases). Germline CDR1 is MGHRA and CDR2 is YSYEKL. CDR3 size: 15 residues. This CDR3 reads CAGSHRAGTTDTQYF. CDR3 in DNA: TGCGCCGGCAGCCATCGAGCGGGTACGACAGATACGCAGTATTTT.

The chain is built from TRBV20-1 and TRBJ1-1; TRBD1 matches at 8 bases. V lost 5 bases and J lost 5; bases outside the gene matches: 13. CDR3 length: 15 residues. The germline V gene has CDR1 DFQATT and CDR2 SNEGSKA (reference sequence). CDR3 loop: CSAFNSQGAETEAFF. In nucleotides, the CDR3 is TGCAGTGCTTTCAACTCCCAGGGGGCAGAAACTGAAGCTTTCTTT.